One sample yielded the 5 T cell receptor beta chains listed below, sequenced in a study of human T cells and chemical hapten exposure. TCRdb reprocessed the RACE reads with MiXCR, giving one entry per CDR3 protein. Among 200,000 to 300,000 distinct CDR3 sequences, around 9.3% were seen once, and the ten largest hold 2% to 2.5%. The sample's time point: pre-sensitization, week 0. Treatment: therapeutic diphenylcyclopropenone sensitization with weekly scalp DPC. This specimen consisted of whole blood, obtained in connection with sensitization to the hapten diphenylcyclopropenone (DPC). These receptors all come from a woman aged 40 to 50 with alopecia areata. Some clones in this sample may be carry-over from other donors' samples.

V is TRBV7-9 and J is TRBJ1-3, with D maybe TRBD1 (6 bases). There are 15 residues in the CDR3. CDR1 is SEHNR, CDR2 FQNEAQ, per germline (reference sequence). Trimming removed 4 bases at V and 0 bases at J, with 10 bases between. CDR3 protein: CASSSRGNSGNTIYF. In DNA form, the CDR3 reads TGTGCCAGCAGCTCCAGGGGTAACTCTGGAAACACCATATATTTT.

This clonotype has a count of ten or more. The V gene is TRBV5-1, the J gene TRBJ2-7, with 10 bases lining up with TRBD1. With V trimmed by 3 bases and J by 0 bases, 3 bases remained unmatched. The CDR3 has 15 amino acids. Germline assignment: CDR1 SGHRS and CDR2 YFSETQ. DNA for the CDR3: TGCGCCAGCAGCTGGGGACAGGGGCACTCCTACGAGCAGTACTTC. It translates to CASSWGQGHSYEQYF.

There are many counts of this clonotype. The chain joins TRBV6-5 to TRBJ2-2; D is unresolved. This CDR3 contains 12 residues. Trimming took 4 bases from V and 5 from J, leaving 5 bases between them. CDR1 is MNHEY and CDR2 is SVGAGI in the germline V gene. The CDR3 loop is CASSSLTGELFF. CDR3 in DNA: TGTGCCAGCAGTTCCTTGACCGGGGAGCTGTTTTTT.

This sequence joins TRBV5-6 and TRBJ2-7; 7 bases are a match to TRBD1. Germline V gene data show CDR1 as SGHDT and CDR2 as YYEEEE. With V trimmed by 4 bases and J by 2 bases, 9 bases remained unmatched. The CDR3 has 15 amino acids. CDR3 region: CASSQRGLPTYEQYF. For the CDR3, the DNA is TGTGCCAGCAGCCAGAGGGGGCTCCCCACCTACGAGCAGTACTTC.

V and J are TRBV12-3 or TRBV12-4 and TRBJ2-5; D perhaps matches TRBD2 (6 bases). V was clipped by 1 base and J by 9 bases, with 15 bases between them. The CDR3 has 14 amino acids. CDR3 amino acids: CASSLGPGVRAQYF. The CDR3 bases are TGTGCCAGCAGTTTAGGGCCGGGAGTTAGAGCCCAGTACTTC.